This passage covers 30 T cell receptor beta chains from one sample sequenced in a study of blood T cell repertoires in COVID-19. Repertoires were generated with immunoSEQ multiplex PCR, while TCRdb's copy carries only in-frame clones and drops some. The sample comprises about 100,000 clones, about 83% of which are singletons, and roughly 13% rests with the top ten. Sequencing input: peripheral blood. These receptors came from a human donor in a cohort sampled during active COVID-19.

In nucleotides, the CDR3 is TGTGCCAGCTCACCGCAACGACAGAATCTGTTTTTT. Residues: CASSPQRQNLFF. V is TRBV18 and J is TRBJ1-4; the D gene is possibly TRBD1 (5 bases). With 3 bases removed from V and 14 bases from J, the gap between germline ends came to 13 bases. CDR3 length equals 12 residues. CDR1 KGHSH and CDR2 LQKENI come from the germline V gene.

V usage is TRBV19 and J usage is TRBJ2-2, with D uncertain. CDR1 and CDR2 (germline): LNHDA, SQIVND (reference sequence). The CDR3 contains 13 residues. V was trimmed by 4 bases and J by 1 base, leaving 4 bases between them. This CDR3 reads CASSSGNTGELFF. Here the CDR3 DNA reads TGTGCCAGTAGTAGCGGGAACACCGGGGAGCTGTTTTTT.

The V call is TRBV2, the J call TRBJ1-1; D gene unclear. Germline loops: CDR1 SNHLY, CDR2 FYNNEI. V gave up 7 bases and J gave up 3 bases, with 12 bases separating them. This CDR3 is 13 amino acids long. The CDR3 loop is CASKKEEYTEAFF. In DNA form, the CDR3 reads TGTGCCAGCAAGAAGGAGGAGTACACTGAAGCTTTCTTT.

The chain recombines TRBV19 with TRBJ1-2; weak D call: TRBD1 (5 bases). This CDR3 comprises 13 residues. V was shortened by 2 bases and J by 3 bases, with 7 bases between the two germline ends. CDR1 is LNHDA, CDR2 SQIVND, per germline (reference sequence). Here the CDR3 reads CASSISTDYGYTF. CDR3 nucleotides: TGTGCCAGTAGTATATCGACAGACTATGGCTACACCTTC.

The chain employs TRBV5-1 and TRBJ2-2; 13 nucleotides agree with TRBD2. The CDR3 extends over 20 amino acids. Germline-derived CDR1 and CDR2 are SGHRS and YFSETQ. Trimming removed 1 base from V and 5 bases from J; junction bases left unmatched: 14. The CDR3 loop is CASSLPAGTSGTILTGELFF. Written as DNA, the CDR3 is TGCGCCAGCAGCTTGCCCGCCGGGACTAGCGGGACCATACTTACCGGGGAGCTGTTTTTT.

The chain combines TRBV5-3 with TRBJ1-6, with 8 bases matching TRBD1. TRBV5-3 is an ORF; its function is uncertain. The CDR3 sequence is 19 residues long. After removal of 0 bases from V and 0 bases from J, the junction contained 8 bases not matched to a gene. The CDR3 reads CARSLVSRGLGSYNSPLHF. The CDR3 DNA reads as TGTGCCAGAAGCTTGGTAAGCAGGGGGCTGGGCTCCTATAATTCACCCCTCCACTTT.

This chain links TRBV18 with TRBJ2-1; D not certain. Trimming cost V 0 bases and J 4 bases, with 10 bases left between them. The CDR3 is made up of 15 amino acids. Germline V gene data show CDR1 as KGHSH and CDR2 as LQKENI. The CDR3: CASSPPTTLYNEQFF. DNA of the CDR3: TGTGCCAGCTCACCACCGACGACTCTTTACAATGAGCAGTTCTTC.

This clone has a single count. V and J are TRBV10-3 and TRBJ2-7, with D perhaps TRBD1 (5 bases). The germline V and J ends were trimmed by 11 bases and 3 bases, with 11 bases remaining between them. The CDR3 spans 11 residues. Germline CDR1 reads ENHRY; CDR2 reads SYGVKD. DNA for the CDR3: TGTGCCGTGTCTGACAGCTACGAGCAGTACTTC. Translated, it gives CAVSDSYEQYF.

The chain joins TRBV7-2 to TRBJ2-3; 13 bases fit TRBD2. Germline CDR1 reads SGHTA; CDR2 reads FQGNSA. Trimming cost V 4 bases and J 0 bases; bases outside gene matches: 7. The CDR3 is 18 residues long. Written as DNA, the CDR3 is TGTGCCAGCAGCTCTGGGACTAGCGGGATAGCTAGCACAGATACGCAGTATTTT. Translating it yields CASSSGTSGIASTDTQYF.

The chain joins TRBV6-6 to TRBJ2-2; D remains ambiguous. The CDR3 extends over 12 amino acids. Per the germline V gene, CDR1 is MNHNY and CDR2 is SVGAGI (reference sequence). V shed 8 bases and J shed 1 base, with 5 bases lying between them. CDR3 sequence reads: CASSWNTGELFF. The CDR3 DNA follows: TGTGCCAGCTCGTGGAACACCGGGGAGCTGTTTTTT.

This chain uses TRBV12-5 with TRBJ2-1; 7 nucleotides match TRBD1. The V and J ends lost 0 bases and 8 bases, in that order; junction bases with no gene match: 1. CDR3 length equals 13 residues. Per the germline V gene, CDR1 is LGHNT and CDR2 is FRNRAP. The CDR3 protein is CASGLVRGHEQFF. DNA for the CDR3: TGTGCTAGTGGTTTGGTGAGGGGGCATGAGCAGTTCTTC.

The V call is TRBV5-8, the J call TRBJ1-1; no clear D. The CDR3 is made up of 14 amino acids. Germline loops: CDR1 SGHTS, CDR2 YDEGEE. With 1 base removed from V and 5 bases from J, the gap between germline ends came to 12 bases. The DNA of the CDR3 is TGTGCCAGCAGCTTGCGGGGATCACGGACTGAAGCTTTCTTT. It specifies CASSLRGSRTEAFF.

The chain uses TRBV5-4 and TRBJ1-2; TRBD1 is a possible D gene (5 bases). Per the germline V gene, CDR1 is SGHNT and CDR2 is YYREEE (reference sequence). V was shortened by 3 bases and J by 0 bases, with 15 bases between the two germline ends. There are 16 residues in the CDR3. CDR3 protein: CASSSPDQGPNYGYTF. The CDR3, as DNA: TGTGCCAGCAGCTCGCCAGATCAGGGTCCTAACTATGGCTACACCTTC.

V gene TRBV3-1 (or the pseudogene TRBV3-2) combines with J gene TRBJ2-3, with 12 bases identical to TRBD2. Losses at the gene ends were 2 bases for V and 2 bases for J; bases not matched to a gene: 8. Germline CDR1 reads LGHDT; CDR2 reads YNNKEL (reference sequence). The CDR3 runs 18 residues. The CDR3 region has the DNA TGTGCCAGCAGCCAAAAGAGATCTAGCGGGAGGGCCACAGATACGCAGTATTTT. Encoded protein: CASSQKRSSGRATDTQYF.

Remarks on this clone: This sample also contains other DNA sequences that code for the same CDR3. The CDR3 DNA reads TGTGCCAGCAGTTCGGTCCCCAGGGAGACCCAGTACTTC. Its translation is CASSSVPRETQYF. The J gene is TRBJ2-5, the V gene TRBV7-2; D remains unclear. This CDR3 has 13 residues. CDR1 SGHTA and CDR2 FQGNSA come from the germline V gene. V was trimmed by 6 bases and J by 5 bases, leaving 13 bases between them.

There are many counts of this clone. V gene TRBV11-2 combines with J gene TRBJ2-7; D may be TRBD1 (6 bases). The CDR3 is 12 amino acids. CDR1 SGHAT and CDR2 FQNNGV come from the germline V gene. The germline V and J ends were trimmed by 5 bases and 6 bases, with 11 bases remaining between them. Here the CDR3 reads CASSTQGTEQYF. The CDR3 DNA is TGTGCCAGCAGCACACAGGGAACCGAGCAGTACTTC.

The chain links TRBV7-9 to TRBJ2-7; a weak D match, TRBD1 (5 bases). The germline gives CDR1 SEHNR, CDR2 FQNEAQ (reference sequence). Trimming pared 1 base from V and 2 bases from J, leaving 12 bases between. CDR3 length: 15 amino acids. The CDR3 region is CASSLGLDKPYEQYF. The CDR3 nucleotides are TGTGCCAGCAGCTTAGGGTTGGACAAACCCTACGAGCAGTACTTC.

This clone was counted a single time. The V and J genes are TRBV15 and TRBJ1-2, with TRBD1 as a possible D gene (6 bases). V was trimmed by 5 bases and J by 7 bases, leaving 11 bases between them. The CDR3 is 12 residues long. CDR1 and CDR2 (germline): LNHNV, YYDKDF (reference sequence). DNA for the CDR3: TGTGCCACCAGCCCCTCAGGGGCTGGCTACACCTTC. It encodes CATSPSGAGYTF.

The chain couples TRBV6-6 to TRBJ2-5, with D unclear. The CDR3 extends over 13 amino acids. CDR1 and CDR2 (germline): MNHNY, SVGAGI (reference sequence). With 0 bases removed from V and 5 bases from J, the gap between germline ends came to 7 bases. The CDR3 here is CASSYSYRETQYF. CDR3 DNA: TGTGCCAGCAGTTACTCGTACCGGGAGACCCAGTACTTC.

CDR3 bases: TGTGCCATTCAAGTGGACAGGGCCATGAAGCAGTACTTC. It yields the protein CAIQVDRAMKQYF. The chain joins TRBV10-3 to TRBJ2-7, with 8 nucleotides matching TRBD1. CDR3 length equals 13 residues. From germline, CDR1 is ENHRY and CDR2 SYGVKD. With 9 bases clipped from V and 8 bases from J, the junction kept 12 bases outside the gene matches.

V and J are TRBV14 and TRBJ1-6; D not certain. Germline V gives CDR1 SGHDN, CDR2 FVKESK. The CDR3 spans 14 residues. V was clipped by 4 bases and J by 6 bases, with 10 bases between them. CDR3 amino acids: CASSRGSFNSPLHF. CDR3 bases: TGTGCCAGCAGCCGAGGCAGCTTTAATTCACCCCTCCACTTT. Full variable domain (missing parts from reference TRBV14 and TRBJ1-6): EAGVTQFPSHSVIEKGQTVTLRCDPISGHDNLYWYRRVMGKEIKFLLHFVKESKQDESGMPNNRFLAERTGGTYSTLKVQPAELEDSGVYFCASSRGSFNSPLHFGNGTRLTVT.

This sequence joins TRBV11-2 and TRBJ2-7; perhaps TRBD2 as D (6 bases). The CDR3 contains 16 residues. Germline CDR1 reads SGHAT; CDR2 reads FQNNGV. V gave up 0 bases and J gave up 5 bases, with 17 bases separating them. This CDR3 is CASSLDGRPGVDEQYF. CDR3 bases: TGTGCCAGCAGCTTAGATGGCAGGCCGGGGGTGGACGAGCAGTACTTC.

The CDR3 here is CASSQGRRTEAFF. In nucleotides, the CDR3 is TGTGCCAGCAGCCAAGGGCGGAGGACTGAAGCTTTCTTT. The chain recombines TRBV16 with TRBJ1-1; D unclear. Germline V CDR1 and CDR2: KGHSY, FQNENV. The CDR3 loop spans 13 amino acids. Trimming left V 2 bases short and J 5 bases short, with 9 bases between.

In its sample, this clone was seen once. The J gene is TRBJ1-2, the V gene TRBV9; TRBD1 aligns across 11 bases. The CDR3 totals 15 residues. Unmatched junction bases numbered 9, after V lost 3 bases and J lost 8 bases. CDR1 is SGDLS and CDR2 is YYNGEE in the germline V gene. CDR3 DNA sequence: TGTGCCAGCAGCGCCGGTGGGACAGGGGGATGGGGCTACACCTTC. This encodes CASSAGGTGGWGYTF.

The rearrangement links TRBV4-3 to TRBJ1-3, with D perhaps matching TRBD1 (5 bases). Germline CDR1 LGHNA, CDR2 YSLEER. Deletions cut 5 bases from V and 0 bases from J, with 11 bases between. The CDR3 contains 15 residues. CDR3 nucleotides: TGCGCCAGCAGCGCGAGACAGACCTCTGGAAACACCATATATTTT. Its protein product is CASSARQTSGNTIYF.

CDR3 in amino acids: CASSEQGANQPQHF. The DNA of the CDR3 is TGTGCCAGTAGTGAACAGGGGGCCAATCAGCCCCAGCATTTT. This sequence joins TRBV19 and TRBJ1-5; 9 positions agree with TRBD1. Unmatched junction bases numbered 2, after V lost 5 bases and J lost 3 bases. The germline V gene has CDR1 LNHDA and CDR2 SQIVND (reference sequence). The CDR3 spans 14 residues.

The V gene is TRBV5-4, the J gene TRBJ2-5, with 9 positions matching TRBD1. V was clipped by 5 bases and J by 5 bases; unmatched bases: 13. Germline CDR1 and CDR2: SGHNT and YYREEE (reference sequence). CDR3 size: 16 residues. CDR3 DNA: TGTGCCAGCAGTCAAGGACAGGGGCTACCCTCGGAGACCCAGTACTTC. Its translation is CASSQGQGLPSETQYF.

This chain uses TRBV5-6 with TRBJ1-1; no firm D call. CDR1 is SGHDT and CDR2 is YYEEEE in the germline V gene. Trimming left V 1 base short and J 1 base short, with 11 bases between. The CDR3 length is 15 residues. The CDR3 DNA sequence: TGTGCCAGCAGCTTGCTCAACAGTTGGAACACTGAAGCTTTCTTT. It encodes CASSLLNSWNTEAFF. The full variable domain, in which reference TRBV5-6 and TRBJ1-1 provide the parts outside the CDR3, is DAGVTQSPTHLIKTRGQQVTLRCSPKSGHDTVSWYQQALGQGPQFIFQYYEEEERQRGNFPDRFSGHQFPNYSSELNVNALLLGDSALYLCASSLLNSWNTEAFFGQGTRLTVV.

This sequence joins TRBV5-1 and TRBJ2-5; TRBD2 agrees at 11 bases. The CDR3 extends over 15 amino acids. J gave up 1 base and V 4 bases, and 3 bases lay outside the gene matches. Germline values: CDR1 SGHRS, CDR2 YFSETQ. CDR3 bases: TGCGCCAGCAGCGATAGCGGGAGGGCCCAAGAGACCCAGTACTTC. It encodes CASSDSGRAQETQYF.

The chain couples TRBV19 to TRBJ2-1, with 8 bases aligning to TRBD2. After removal of 6 bases from V and 0 bases from J, the junction contained 10 bases not matched to a gene. The CDR3 spans 17 residues. The germline V gene encodes CDR1 LNHDA and CDR2 SQIVND (reference sequence). CDR3 sequence: CASRSLAGGYSYNEQFF. Written as DNA, the CDR3 is TGTGCCAGTAGAAGTTTGGCGGGAGGTTACTCCTACAATGAGCAGTTCTTC.